One sample yielded the 29 T cell receptor beta chains listed below, sequenced in a study of blood T cells in healthy people across ages. A second roughly 7 to 11 cycle PCR used barcoded and J-beta primers. TCRdb called the 5' RACE reads again in MiXCR, with one record for every CDR3 protein. The repertoire consists of approximately 800,000 distinct CDR3 sequences, with nearly 60% occurring once and the leading ten covering roughly 20%. Input material: blood. The receptors derive from a man aged 30-40 years in good health.

The rearrangement uses TRBV7-2 and TRBJ2-2; the match to TRBD2 covers 8 bases. The CDR3 covers 16 residues. Trimming at V came to 5 bases and at J to 6 bases, leaving 11 bases not matched to a gene. Germline V gene sequence: CDR1 SGHTA, CDR2 FQGNSA. CDR3: CASSRKSGGVAGELFF. The CDR3 DNA reads as TGTGCCAGCAGCCGAAAGAGCGGGGGTGTGGCCGGGGAGCTGTTTTTT.

This rearrangement joins TRBV11-2 to TRBJ2-1; D possibly corresponds to TRBD1 (7 bases). The CDR3 totals 15 residues. Germline V gives CDR1 SGHAT, CDR2 FQNNGV. V was pared by 0 bases and J by 7 bases, with 13 bases between. CDR3 nucleotide sequence: TGTGCCAGCAGCTTAGATCCGCGGGACAGTAATGAGCAGTTCTTC. Amino acids: CASSLDPRDSNEQFF.

The count of this clonotype is one. This chain uses TRBV5-1 with TRBJ2-3; 10 positions match TRBD2. The J segment lost 4 bases and the V segment lost 0 bases, leaving 8 bases of the junction unmatched. Germline values: CDR1 SGHRS, CDR2 YFSETQ. The length of the CDR3 is 17 residues. The CDR3 nucleotides are TGCGCCAGCAGCTTGGTGGGACTAGCGAGACTCGCAGATACGCAGTATTTT. Protein product: CASSLVGLARLADTQYF.

The V and J genes are TRBV11-2 and TRBJ2-7; D gene ambiguous. The CDR3 contains 13 residues. V was shortened by 5 bases and J by 5 bases, with 13 bases between the two germline ends. Per the germline V gene, CDR1 is SGHAT and CDR2 is FQNNGV. CDR3: CASSPHTRDEQYF. The DNA for the CDR3 is TGTGCCAGCAGCCCCCACACCCGTGACGAGCAGTACTTC.

The count of this clonotype is one. This chain uses TRBV14 with TRBJ2-3; D is ambiguous. The germline CDR1 and CDR2 sequences are SGHDN and FVKESK. Trimming left V 2 bases short and J 2 bases short, with 11 bases between. The CDR3 sequence is 15 residues long. Here the CDR3 DNA reads TGTGCCAGCAGCCAATCCCAGAGATCCACAGATACGCAGTATTTT. Translating gives CASSQSQRSTDTQYF.

The V and J genes are TRBV9 and TRBJ1-4; D call uncertain. Trimming left V 0 bases short and J 4 bases short, with 10 bases between. This CDR3 is built from 15 residues. Germline lookup yields CDR1 SGDLS and CDR2 YYNGEE. CDR3 region: CASSVAGRVNEKLFF. The CDR3 region has the DNA TGTGCCAGCAGCGTAGCCGGTCGGGTTAATGAAAAACTGTTTTTT.

The J gene is TRBJ1-4, the V gene TRBV7-9, with a possible D match to TRBD1 (6 bases). Germline CDR1 reads SEHNR; CDR2 reads FQNEAQ (reference sequence). The V and J ends lost 4 bases and 8 bases respectively, with 17 bases between them. The CDR3 consists of 15 residues. The chain's CDR3 is CASSSRTVSGEKLFF. The CDR3 DNA sequence: TGTGCCAGCAGCTCCAGGACAGTGTCAGGCGAAAAACTGTTTTTT. The full variable domain, its missing parts supplied by reference TRBV7-9 and TRBJ1-4, is DTGVSQNPRHKITKRGQNVTFRCDPISEHNRLYWYRQTLGQGPEFLTYFQNEAQLEKSRLLSDRFSAERPKGSFSTLEIQRTEQGDSAMYLCASSSRTVSGEKLFFGSGTQLSVL.

The gene calls are TRBV20-1 and TRBJ2-7; TRBD1 might be the D (6 bases). CDR3 size: 15 residues. Germline V CDR1 and CDR2: DFQATT, SNEGSKA (reference sequence). Deletions cut 0 bases from V and 2 bases from J, with 14 bases between. The CDR3 protein is CSAREPTGNTYEQYF. CDR3 DNA sequence: TGCAGTGCTAGAGAACCCACAGGGAACACCTACGAGCAGTACTTC.

This clonotype was detected only once. The genes are TRBV20-1 and TRBJ2-7, with a tentative D call TRBD2 (6 bases). This CDR3 has 15 amino acids. CDR1 and CDR2 (germline): DFQATT, SNEGSKA (reference sequence). Trimming pared 5 bases from V and 1 base from J, leaving 18 bases between. The CDR3 coding sequence is TGCAGTGCTGAAAGCCCGGGGGTGGAATCCTACGAGCAGTACTTC. Its translation is CSAESPGVESYEQYF.

The gene calls are TRBV29-1 and TRBJ1-1, with D perhaps matching TRBD1 (6 bases). CDR1 is SQVTM, CDR2 ANQGSEA, per germline. The CDR3 sequence is 15 residues long. The germline V and J ends were trimmed by 4 bases and 2 bases, with 17 bases remaining between them. This CDR3 is CSVGYRDYSNTEAFF. In DNA form, the CDR3 reads TGCAGCGTTGGGTACAGGGACTATTCTAACACTGAAGCTTTCTTT. The entire variable domain, with the rest obtained from reference TRBV29-1 and TRBJ1-1, is as follows: SAVISQKPSRDICQRGTSLTIQCQVDSQVTMMFWYRQQPGQSLTLIATANQGSEATYESGFVIDKFPISRPNLTFSTLTVSNMSPEDSSIYLCSVGYRDYSNTEAFFGQGTRLTVV.

This chain uses TRBV24-1 with TRBJ1-1; no clear D gene. The CDR3 runs 14 residues. CDR1 and CDR2 from the germline V gene are KGHDR and SFDVKD. V was shortened by 4 bases and J by 1 base, with 9 bases between the two germline ends. The CDR3 sequence is CATSDSGSNTEAFF. CDR3 sequence (DNA): TGTGCCACCAGTGACTCGGGTTCGAACACTGAAGCTTTCTTT.

The rearrangement joins TRBV5-1 to TRBJ2-7, with 13 nucleotides matching TRBD2. The CDR3 loop spans 19 amino acids. V was pared by 0 bases and J by 1 base, with 10 bases of the junction left unmatched. Germline values: CDR1 SGHRS, CDR2 YFSETQ. The CDR3 DNA sequence: TGCGCCAGCAGCTTGGGACTAGCGGGAGGTACCGTAAGATCCTACGAGCAGTACTTC. Translated: CASSLGLAGGTVRSYEQYF.

This rearrangement joins TRBV27 to TRBJ2-1; D is possibly TRBD2 (5 bases). This CDR3 is built from 11 residues. Trimming removed 6 bases from V and 10 bases from J, with 10 bases in between. Germline V gene lookup returns CDR1 MNHEY and CDR2 SMNVEV (reference sequence). The chain's CDR3 is CASRSSREQFF. CDR3 DNA: TGTGCCAGCAGGTCTAGCAGAGAGCAGTTCTTC.

This rearrangement joins TRBV4-2 to TRBJ1-1; D call uncertain. CDR1 and CDR2 from the germline V gene are LGHNA and YNFKEQ. This CDR3 is built from 14 residues. V lost 4 bases and J lost 5, with 14 bases in between. The CDR3 here is CASSRSTGETEAFF. The CDR3 nucleotides are TGTGCCAGCAGCCGAAGCACGGGAGAAACTGAAGCTTTCTTT.

The chain is built from TRBV7-2 and TRBJ2-3; 8 positions agree with TRBD2. The CDR3 totals 18 residues. CDR1 SGHTA and CDR2 FQGNSA come from the germline V gene. V lost 5 bases, J lost 2 bases, and 15 bases stayed unmatched. CDR3 coding DNA: TGTGCCAGCAGCCCTGACGGGATCGGGACTAGAGTCACAGATACGCAGTATTTT. Its protein is CASSPDGIGTRVTDTQYF.

Written as DNA, the CDR3 is TGTGCCAGCAGCTTAGCGGCGGGGAACATTCAGTACTTC. Translated: CASSLAAGNIQYF. V gene TRBV7-2 combines with J gene TRBJ2-4; TRBD2 might be the D (6 bases). The CDR3 contains 13 residues. With 0 bases removed from V and 7 bases from J, the gap between germline ends came to 7 bases. From germline, CDR1 is SGHTA and CDR2 FQGNSA.

The chain combines TRBV5-1 with TRBJ1-2; D gene unclear. The V end lost 0 bases, the J end lost 2 bases, and 11 bases lay between the germline ends. This CDR3 comprises 15 residues. Germline loops: CDR1 SGHRS, CDR2 YFSETQ. CDR3 amino acids: CASSLGPGSNYGYTF. CDR3 sequence (DNA): TGCGCCAGCAGCTTGGGGCCGGGATCCAACTATGGCTACACCTTC.

The genes are TRBV20-1 and TRBJ2-4; 7 nucleotides agree with TRBD1. Germline trimming cut 2 bases from V and 12 bases from J; bases unmatched to any gene: 4. The CDR3 has 11 residues. CDR1 is DFQATT and CDR2 is SNEGSKA in the germline V gene (reference sequence). CDR3 loop: CSARSRDSQYF. The CDR3 bases are TGCAGTGCTAGATCCCGGGACAGTCAGTACTTC.

The chain is built from TRBV9 and TRBJ2-3; 7 nucleotides line up with TRBD2. The junction had 4 bases not matched to a gene; V was cut back by 3 bases and J by 0 bases. Germline CDR1 and CDR2: SGDLS and YYNGEE. The length of the CDR3 is 15 residues. The CDR3 DNA reads as TGTGCCAGCAGCGGCAATAGCGGGAGCACAGATACGCAGTATTTT. Translation gives CASSGNSGSTDTQYF.

V gene TRBV7-2 combines with J gene TRBJ2-1; 7 bases fit TRBD2. The CDR3 sequence is 18 residues long. V trimming: 1 base; J trimming: 5 bases; junction bases outside the gene matches: 14. Germline CDR1 and CDR2: SGHTA and FQGNSA. In nucleotides, the CDR3 is TGTGCCAGCAGCTTAGTCCGTTTTTGGGGGGGGAAGGACAATGAGCAGTTCTTC. Its protein product is CASSLVRFWGGKDNEQFF.

J is TRBJ2-1 and V is TRBV11-2, with 12 bases aligning to TRBD2. V was clipped by 7 bases and J by 2 bases; unmatched bases: 6. Germline V gene data show CDR1 as SGHAT and CDR2 as FQNNGV. This CDR3 contains 16 residues. The CDR3 region is CASNSLAGGPYNEQFF. CDR3 coding DNA: TGTGCCAGCAACTCACTAGCGGGGGGTCCCTACAATGAGCAGTTCTTC.

This clonotype was recorded a few times. The chain employs TRBV12-3 or TRBV12-4 and TRBJ2-3; TRBD2 might be the D (5 bases). The CDR3 covers 14 residues. Trimming took 4 bases from V and 0 from J, leaving 8 bases between them. CDR3 residues: CASSSEVSTDTQYF. The DNA of the CDR3 is TGTGCCAGCAGTTCGGAGGTTAGCACAGATACGCAGTATTTT.

This clonotype was seen once. This chain connects TRBV7-3 to TRBJ2-3; TRBD2 might be the D (6 bases). CDR1 and CDR2 (germline): SGHTA, FQGTGA. V was trimmed by 5 bases and J by 12 bases, leaving 21 bases between them. This CDR3 is built from 14 residues. The CDR3: CASSPGSRGETQYF. Written as DNA, the CDR3 is TGTGCCAGCAGCCCCGGGAGTAGGGGAGAGACCCAGTATTTT.

J is TRBJ2-4 and V is TRBV4-1; TRBD2 aligns across 7 bases. V dropped 1 base and J dropped 9; count of bases not matched to a gene: 6. CDR1 is MGHRA and CDR2 is YSYEKL in the germline V gene. This CDR3 is 14 amino acids long. The CDR3 here is CASSQGDYQAIQYF. CDR3 sequence (DNA): TGCGCCAGCAGCCAAGGGGACTACCAGGCCATTCAGTACTTC.

CDR3 sequence: CASMPSGIGTETQYF. The CDR3 region has the DNA TGTGCCAGCATGCCTAGCGGGATCGGGACCGAGACCCAGTACTTC. The V and J genes are TRBV27 and TRBJ2-5, with TRBD2 matching over 9 bases. CDR3 size: 15 residues. V dropped 7 bases and J dropped 5; count of bases not matched to a gene: 11. Germline CDR1 reads MNHEY; CDR2 reads SMNVEV (reference sequence).

The chain links TRBV5-1 to TRBJ2-7, with D unresolved. CDR3 size: 14 residues. V was cut by 1 base and J by 2 bases, with 10 bases left in between. The germline V gene encodes CDR1 SGHRS and CDR2 YFSETQ. The DNA for the CDR3 is TGCGCCAGCAGCTTGTCCTCGATGGCCTACGAGCAGTACTTC. Its protein product is CASSLSSMAYEQYF.

The chain uses TRBV30 and TRBJ1-5, with TRBD1 matching 7 bases. Unmatched junction bases numbered 6, after V lost 4 bases and J lost 6 bases. Germline V gene lookup returns CDR1 GTSNPN and CDR2 SVGIG (reference sequence). This CDR3 is 13 amino acids long. The CDR3 region has the DNA TGTGCCTGGACCGCAGGGGGAGTTCAGCCCCAGCATTTT. It encodes CAWTAGGVQPQHF.

The gene calls are TRBV7-6 and TRBJ2-7; weak D call: TRBD1 (6 bases). The CDR3 loop spans 16 amino acids. The germline gives CDR1 SGHVS, CDR2 FNYEAQ. V was trimmed by 3 bases and J by 0 bases, leaving 15 bases between them. The CDR3 region has the DNA TGTGCCAGCAGCTTGGGGACACCGGGTGTCTCCTACGAGCAGTACTTC. Encoded protein: CASSLGTPGVSYEQYF.

The gene calls are TRBV20-1 and TRBJ1-2; TRBD1 might be the D (5 bases). V lost 0 bases and J lost 8, with 16 bases in between. The CDR3 runs to 14 residues. From germline, CDR1 is DFQATT and CDR2 SNEGSKA (reference sequence). CDR3 in DNA: TGCAGTGCTAGAGATCGGGGACCCCCCGTGGGCTACACCTTC. It yields the protein CSARDRGPPVGYTF.